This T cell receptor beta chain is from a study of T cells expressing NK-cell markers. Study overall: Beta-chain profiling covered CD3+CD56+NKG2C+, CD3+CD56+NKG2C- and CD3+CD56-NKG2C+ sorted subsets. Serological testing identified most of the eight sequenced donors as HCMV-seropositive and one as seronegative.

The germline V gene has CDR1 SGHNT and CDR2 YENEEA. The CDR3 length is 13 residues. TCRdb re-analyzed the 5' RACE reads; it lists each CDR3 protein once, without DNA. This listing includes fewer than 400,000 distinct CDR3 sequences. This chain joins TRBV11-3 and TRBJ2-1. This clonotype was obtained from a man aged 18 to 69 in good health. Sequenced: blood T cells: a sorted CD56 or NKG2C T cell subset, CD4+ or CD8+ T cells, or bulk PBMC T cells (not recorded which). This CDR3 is CASSLDLSKAKFF.